These T cell receptor beta chains were read from a single sample in a study of OX40 agonist ivuxolimab in advanced cancers. Generated by immunoSEQ multiplex PCR, the TCRdb table keeps only in-frame clones and is missing some. The sample contains approximately 59,000 clones, around four fifths of which appear only once. The sequences come from CD4+ or CD8+ T cells sorted from blood, collected in a trial of the OX40 agonist ivuxolimab. These receptors were taken from an adult with an advanced solid tumor such as melanoma, head and neck, liver or kidney cancer. Each CDR3 is given with its conserved first and last residue. Fields, in order: CDR3 length, J gene, D gene, V gene, CDR3 protein. D genes are given only for firm matches.

CDR3 length: 14
J gene: TRBJ2-1
D gene: TRBD1
V gene: TRBV4-1
CDR3 protein: CASGGQSSYNEQFF

CDR3 length: 14
J gene: TRBJ1-1
D gene: TRBD1
V gene: TRBV5-6
CDR3 protein: CASSWWTGGIEAFF

CDR3 length: 13
J gene: TRBJ2-1
D gene: NA
V gene: TRBV18
CDR3 protein: CASSNGSYNEQFF

CDR3 length: 14
J gene: TRBJ2-3
D gene: NA
V gene: TRBV5-1
CDR3 protein: CASSFSSEADTQYF

CDR3 length: 12
J gene: TRBJ1-2
D gene: NA
V gene: TRBV29-1
CDR3 protein: CSETTDNYGYTF

CDR3 length: 11
J gene: TRBJ2-5
D gene: NA
V gene: TRBV10-3
CDR3 protein: CAIREKETQYF

CDR3 length: 12
J gene: TRBJ2-7
D gene: NA
V gene: TRBV7-9
CDR3 protein: CASSLGGREQYF

CDR3 length: 12
J gene: TRBJ2-3
D gene: TRBD1
V gene: TRBV6-5
CDR3 protein: CASSYGQGAQYF

CDR3 length: 13
J gene: TRBJ2-1
D gene: NA
V gene: TRBV7-3
CDR3 protein: CASSLQVNGEQFF

CDR3 length: 14
J gene: TRBJ2-1
D gene: NA
V gene: TRBV10-3
CDR3 protein: CAIKGGSSYNEQFF

CDR3 length: 17
J gene: TRBJ2-6
D gene: NA
V gene: TRBV6-1
CDR3 protein: CASSDDSTDSGANVLTF

CDR3 length: 12
J gene: TRBJ2-1
D gene: NA
V gene: TRBV28
CDR3 protein: CASSFLIDEQFF

CDR3 length: 12
J gene: TRBJ2-7
D gene: TRBD1
V gene: TRBV30
CDR3 protein: CAWSRDRDEQYF

CDR3 length: 16
J gene: TRBJ2-7
D gene: NA
V gene: TRBV9
CDR3 protein: CASSVADSLPTYEQYF

CDR3 length: 15
J gene: TRBJ1-1
D gene: NA
V gene: TRBV5-5
CDR3 protein: CASSFRDPRNTEAFF

CDR3 length: 15
J gene: TRBJ2-5
D gene: NA
V gene: TRBV6-5
CDR3 protein: CASSYLSGSLWTQYF

CDR3 length: 16
J gene: TRBJ2-3
D gene: TRBD2
V gene: TRBV7-3
CDR3 protein: CASSLTAASGTDTQYF

CDR3 length: 13
J gene: TRBJ1-2
D gene: NA
V gene: TRBV28
CDR3 protein: CASMPGVGYGYTF

CDR3 length: 16
J gene: TRBJ1-3
D gene: NA
V gene: TRBV14
CDR3 protein: CASSEMRTTFGNTIYF

CDR3 length: 13
J gene: TRBJ2-2
D gene: NA
V gene: TRBV11-3
CDR3 protein: CASSSTAGGELFF

CDR3 length: 15
J gene: TRBJ2-2
D gene: TRBD1
V gene: TRBV7-3
CDR3 protein: CASSLGQPNTGELFF

CDR3 length: 16
J gene: TRBJ2-2
D gene: NA
V gene: TRBV28
CDR3 protein: CASRGDLSKNTGELFF

CDR3 length: 11
J gene: TRBJ2-5
D gene: NA
V gene: TRBV9
CDR3 protein: CASSRGETQYF